This T cell receptor beta chain was recovered during a study of cytomegalovirus exposure and HLA in healthy donors. Study background: Out of approximately 400 genotyped donors, roughly 80% belonged to the Caucasian-associated ancestry cluster.

General study findings and limits: A later analysis revealed that TCR association rates differed between HLA loci, peaking at DRB1 and bottoming out at HLA-C.

In its sample, this clone was seen a few times. Its antigen is unknown. The PCR contained 60 Vbeta and 13 Jbeta primers. TCRdb keeps only in-frame clones here, not all; method: immunoSEQ multiplex PCR. The sample contains 200,000 to 250,000 clones, roughly 82% of which appear only once. The receptor was derived from a woman in her thirties or forties in good health and CMV-seropositive. The sequenced sample was PBMCs.

The CDR3 DNA reads TGTGCCAGCAGGCGGACCGGGACTAGCTTCCACGAGCAGTACTTC. Translated: CASRRTGTSFHEQYF. The chain is built from TRBV14 and TRBJ2-7; 9 nucleotides agree with TRBD2. The CDR3 extends over 15 amino acids. Trimming removed 6 bases from V and 5 bases from J; junction bases left unmatched: 11. Germline assignment: CDR1 SGHDN and CDR2 FVKESK.